This note documents a single T cell receptor (beta chain) sequence. What it binds is not known. A clone one base away is much larger, so this may be a read error. This sample stems from a study of Graves' ophthalmopathy and Graves' hyperthyroidism. The study's findings and limits: Its predictions of ophthalmopathy progression gave the model over 70% sensitivity and 72.22% specificity. Blood shared most expanded thyroid clonotypes above 0.001 frequency.

The CDR3 is made up of 15 amino acids. CDR1 is SGHRS and CDR2 is YFSETQ in the germline V gene. Ophthalmopathy donors' eye disease showed moderate-to-severe activity, CAS of at least 3, NOSPECS of at least 4 and duration under 3 months. The starting material, over 8.5 ml of fresh peripheral blood, provided the PBMCs. Researchers took RNA transcripts and amplified TCR beta CDR3 regions from them. HTBI primers primed a first-round RT-PCR, and a second-round multiplex PCR followed. TCRdb itself ran the multiplex PCR reads through MiXCR, one entry per CDR3 protein. The table has 500,000 to 800,000 distinct CDR3 sequences, about two fifths seen once.

The TCR sequence derives from an adult man with Graves' ophthalmopathy. Material: peripheral blood. The V and J genes are TRBV5-1 and TRBJ2-7, with a possible D match to TRBD2 (5 bases). The CDR3 DNA reads as TGCGCCAGCAGCTCAGACTCCGGGGTTGCCTACGAGCAGCACTTC. It is translated as CASSSDSGVAYEQHF.